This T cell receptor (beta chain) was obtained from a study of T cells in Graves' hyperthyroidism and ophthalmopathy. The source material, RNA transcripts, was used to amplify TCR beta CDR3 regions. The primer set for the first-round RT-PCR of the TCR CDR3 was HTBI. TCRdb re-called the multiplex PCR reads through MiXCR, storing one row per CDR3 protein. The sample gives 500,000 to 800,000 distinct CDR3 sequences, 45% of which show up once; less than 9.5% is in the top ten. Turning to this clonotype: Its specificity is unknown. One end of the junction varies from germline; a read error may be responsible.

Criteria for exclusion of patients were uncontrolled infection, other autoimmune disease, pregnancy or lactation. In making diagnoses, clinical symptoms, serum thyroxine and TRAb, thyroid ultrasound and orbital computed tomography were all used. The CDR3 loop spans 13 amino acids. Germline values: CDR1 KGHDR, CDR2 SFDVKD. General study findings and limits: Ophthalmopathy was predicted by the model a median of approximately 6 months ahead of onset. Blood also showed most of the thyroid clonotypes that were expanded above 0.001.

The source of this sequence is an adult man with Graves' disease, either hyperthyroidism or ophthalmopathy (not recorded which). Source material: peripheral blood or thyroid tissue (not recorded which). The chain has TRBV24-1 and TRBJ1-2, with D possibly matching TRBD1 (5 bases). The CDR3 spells CATSDQWDYGYTF. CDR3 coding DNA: TGTGCCACCAGTGATCAGTGGGACTATGGCTACACCTTT.